Listed below are T cell receptor beta chains from one sample, sequenced in a study of OX40 agonist ivuxolimab in advanced cancers. Here immunoSEQ multiplex PCR was the method, and the copy in TCRdb shows in-frame clones only, minus some. The repertoire includes roughly 89,000 clones, more than 70% of them detected once, and approximately 6.5% sits in the top ten. Specimen: CD4+ or CD8+ T cells sorted from blood, collected in a trial of the OX40 agonist ivuxolimab. The receptors come from an adult with an advanced solid tumor such as melanoma, head and neck, liver or kidney cancer. The CDR3 runs from the conserved cysteine through the conserved F or W. Each record gives: CDR3 protein, CDR3 DNA, J gene, V gene, D gene, clone size. A D gene is named only where the DNA matches it firmly. Size is omitted from some rows. Given values are once, few, many or a class for expanded clones.

CDR3: CASRPLRGDRGEDYGYTF; DNA: TGTGCAAGTCGCCCCCTACGGGGGGACAGGGGTGAGGACTATGGCTACACCTTC; J: TRBJ1-2; V: TRBV12-2; D: .; size: .
CDR3: CASSTGGHGYTF; DNA: TGTGCCAGCAGTACAGGGGGACATGGCTACACCTTC; J: TRBJ1-2; V: TRBV27; D: TRBD1; size: .
CDR3: CAWSVSGNTYEQYF; DNA: TGTGCCTGGAGTGTAAGCGGGAACACCTACGAGCAGTACTTC; J: TRBJ2-7; V: TRBV30; D: TRBD2; size: .
CDR3: CASSPTGGLTDTQYF; DNA: TGTGCCAGTAGTCCAACAGGGGGCCTCACAGATACGCAGTATTTT; J: TRBJ2-3; V: TRBV19; D: TRBD1; size: .
CDR3: CASSFVDSSYEQYF; DNA: TGTGCCAGCAGCTTCGTGGACTCCTCCTACGAGCAGTACTTC; J: TRBJ2-7; V: TRBV7-2; D: .; size: few
CDR3: CASSIEVNTEAFF; DNA: TGTGCCAGTAGTATAGAAGTGAACACTGAAGCTTTCTTT; J: TRBJ1-1; V: TRBV19; D: .; size: .
CDR3: CASTDRGVSNQPQHF; DNA: TGTGCCAGTACCGATAGGGGGGTCAGCAATCAGCCCCAGCATTTT; J: TRBJ1-5; V: TRBV19; D: .; size: .
CDR3: CASSLRLTEAGEQYF; DNA: TGTGCCAGCAGCTTACGATTAACGGAGGCGGGCGAGCAGTACTTC; J: TRBJ2-7; V: TRBV7-3; D: .; size: .
CDR3: CASSLGSRAGNTIYF; DNA: TGTGCCAGCAGCTTGGGATCCAGGGCTGGAAACACCATATATTTT; J: TRBJ1-3; V: TRBV5-6; D: .; size: once
CDR3: CASSYSYGPDSPLHF; DNA: TGTGCCAGCAGTTACTCGTACGGCCCTGATTCACCCCTCCACTTT; J: TRBJ1-6; V: TRBV6-5; D: .; size: few
CDR3: CASSLKNPSDYGYTF; DNA: TGCGCCAGCAGCTTGAAGAATCCTTCGGACTATGGCTACACCTTC; J: TRBJ1-2; V: TRBV5-1; D: .; size: .
CDR3: CASSLDYEQYF; DNA: TGTGCCAGCAGCTTAGATTACGAGCAGTACTTC; J: TRBJ2-7; V: TRBV11-1; D: .; size: .
CDR3: CASSFAGAQGYTF; DNA: TGTGCCAGCAGCTTCGCAGGGGCGCAGGGCTACACCTTC; J: TRBJ1-2; V: TRBV5-6; D: .; size: .
CDR3: CASRILAGKETQYF; DNA: TGTGCCAGCAGAATACTAGCGGGAAAAGAGACCCAGTACTTC; J: TRBJ2-5; V: TRBV11-2; D: TRBD2; size: .
CDR3: CASSISGRDYEQYF; DNA: TGTGCCAGTAGTATTTCGGGAAGAGACTACGAGCAGTACTTC; J: TRBJ2-7; V: TRBV19; D: .; size: once
CDR3: CASSWGRTDGTGELFF; DNA: TGTGCTAGCAGCTGGGGACGGACCGACGGCACCGGGGAGCTGTTTTTT; J: TRBJ2-2; V: TRBV7-7; D: .; size: once
CDR3: CACRPGQLNEKLFF; DNA: TGTGCCTGCAGACCGGGACAATTAAATGAAAAACTGTTTTTT; J: TRBJ1-4; V: TRBV30; D: .; size: .
CDR3: CASSPTPQGAHGYTF; DNA: TGTGCCAGCTCACCAACCCCCCAGGGGGCCCATGGCTACACCTTC; J: TRBJ1-2; V: TRBV18; D: TRBD1; size: .
CDR3: CASSLNSGSAHNEQFF; DNA: TGTGCCAGCAGCCTAAATAGCGGGAGCGCTCACAATGAGCAGTTCTTC; J: TRBJ2-1; V: TRBV7-2; D: TRBD2; size: .
CDR3: CASSPRGLAGGGDTQYF; DNA: TGTGCCAGCAGTCCGCGTGGACTAGCGGGAGGGGGGGATACGCAGTATTTT; J: TRBJ2-3; V: TRBV27; D: TRBD2; size: .
CDR3: CASSLIRSEPQHF; DNA: TGTGCCAGCAGTTTAATTCGTAGTGAGCCCCAGCATTTT; J: TRBJ1-5; V: TRBV27; D: .; size: .
CDR3: CASSLGAGRPGGIYNEQFF; DNA: TGTGCCAGCAGCTTAGGAGCGGGTCGACCGGGAGGGATCTACAATGAGCAGTTCTTC; J: TRBJ2-1; V: TRBV7-3; D: TRBD2; size: .
CDR3: CATKVTKGTEAFF; DNA: TGTGCCACGAAGGTGACGAAAGGGACTGAAGCTTTCTTT; J: TRBJ1-1; V: TRBV6-1; D: .; size: .
CDR3: CASSVAGGKIYEQYF; DNA: TGTGCCAGCAGCGTAGCTGGGGGGAAGATCTACGAGCAGTACTTC; J: TRBJ2-7; V: TRBV9; D: .; size: once
CDR3: CASSLLGQGRGYTF; DNA: TGTGCCAGCAGTTTACTGGGACAGGGAAGGGGCTACACCTTC; J: TRBJ1-2; V: TRBV27; D: TRBD1; size: .
CDR3: CATSRAVTGGFYEQYF; DNA: TGTGCCACCAGCAGAGCTGTAACGGGGGGTTTCTACGAGCAGTACTTC; J: TRBJ2-7; V: TRBV15; D: TRBD2; size: few
CDR3: CASSSQETQYF; DNA: TGTGCCAGCAGCAGTCAAGAGACCCAGTACTTC; J: TRBJ2-5; V: TRBV5-4; D: .; size: .
CDR3: CASSYGQANYGYTF; DNA: TGTGCCAGCAGCTACGGACAAGCTAACTATGGCTACACCTTC; J: TRBJ1-2; V: TRBV7-9; D: .; size: .
CDR3: CASSSSGRGSYNEQFF; DNA: TGTGCCAGTAGCAGTAGCGGGAGGGGGTCCTACAATGAGCAGTTCTTC; J: TRBJ2-1; V: TRBV19; D: TRBD2; size: .
CDR3: CASSLGGQFTEAFF; DNA: TGTGCCAGCAGCTTAGGGGGCCAATTCACTGAAGCTTTCTTT; J: TRBJ1-1; V: TRBV7-9; D: .; size: .
CDR3: CASSLGGGGAVTGELFF; DNA: TGTGCCAGCAGCTTAGGCGGCGGGGGGGCCGTCACCGGGGAGCTGTTTTTT; J: TRBJ2-2; V: TRBV7-2; D: TRBD2; size: .
CDR3: CASSADRASYEQYF; DNA: TGTGCCAGCAGCGCGGACAGGGCGTCCTACGAGCAGTACTTC; J: TRBJ2-7; V: TRBV11-2; D: TRBD1; size: .
CDR3: CASSYRGRELTIYF; DNA: TGTGCCAGCAGCTACAGGGGGCGCGAATTAACCATATATTTT; J: TRBJ1-3; V: TRBV5-4; D: TRBD1; size: .
CDR3: CASRSSKGGNSPLHF; DNA: TGTGCCAGCAGATCTTCAAAAGGGGGTAATTCACCCCTCCACTTT; J: TRBJ1-6; V: TRBV6-5; D: .; size: .
CDR3: CASSPTDRALFPEQFF; DNA: TGTGCCAGTAGTCCAACGGACAGGGCCTTGTTTCCAGAGCAGTTCTTC; J: TRBJ2-1; V: TRBV19; D: TRBD1; size: .
CDR3: CASSLQSGIGQTQYF; DNA: TGTGCTAGCAGCCTTCAGTCCGGGATAGGGCAGACCCAGTACTTC; J: TRBJ2-5; V: TRBV7-7; D: .; size: .
CDR3: CASSSIAKNIQYF; DNA: TGTGCCAGCAGTTCGATAGCCAAAAACATTCAGTACTTC; J: TRBJ2-4; V: TRBV6-5; D: .; size: .
CDR3: CASSSTVAGGKEKLFF; DNA: TGTGCCAGCAGCTCTACCGTTGCAGGGGGCAAAGAAAAACTGTTTTTT; J: TRBJ1-4; V: TRBV7-6; D: TRBD1; size: .
CDR3: CASSLDRTEAFF; DNA: TGCGCCAGCAGCTTGGATAGGACTGAAGCTTTCTTT; J: TRBJ1-1; V: TRBV5-1; D: .; size: .
CDR3: CASSLPAGEAGELFF; DNA: TGCGCCAGCAGCTTGCCGGCAGGCGAGGCCGGGGAGCTGTTTTTT; J: TRBJ2-2; V: TRBV5-1; D: .; size: .
CDR3: CASSSAERQGADYGYTF; DNA: TGTGCTAGCAGCTCAGCGGAGCGACAGGGGGCCGACTATGGCTACACCTTC; J: TRBJ1-2; V: TRBV7-7; D: TRBD1; size: .
CDR3: CASSLGHPSNTGELFF; DNA: TGCGCCAGCAGCTTGGGACATCCCTCGAACACCGGGGAGCTGTTTTTT; J: TRBJ2-2; V: TRBV5-1; D: .; size: .
CDR3: CASSLGTGSSEQYF; DNA: TGTGCCAGCAGCCTAGGGACAGGGAGTTCCGAGCAGTACTTC; J: TRBJ2-7; V: TRBV7-2; D: TRBD1; size: .
CDR3: CASSLTAPNEKLFF; DNA: TGTGCCAGCAGCTTAACGGCCCCTAATGAAAAACTGTTTTTT; J: TRBJ1-4; V: TRBV7-9; D: .; size: .
CDR3: CASGRGGPSSYNEQFF; DNA: TGTGCCTCGGGCCGCGGGGGGCCAAGCTCCTACAATGAGCAGTTCTTC; J: TRBJ2-1; V: TRBV7-9; D: TRBD2; size: .